The rows below give T cell receptor beta chains drawn from one sample of a study of blood T cell repertoires in COVID-19. Data came from immunoSEQ multiplex PCR; TCRdb stores just in-frame clones and leaves some out. This table holds roughly 300,000 clones, 92% found once. The source material was PBMCs or T cells enriched from blood (not recorded which). These receptors were collected from a woman aged 25-40 years who had recovered from COVID-19. Each CDR3 is given with its conserved first and last residue. Each record gives: D gene, V gene, J gene, CDR3 protein, CDR3 DNA. D genes are given only for firm matches.

D gene: NA
V gene: TRBV10-3
J gene: TRBJ1-1
CDR3 protein: CAIRPSGDMNTEAFF
CDR3 DNA: TGTGCCATCAGGCCGTCCGGGGACATGAACACTGAAGCTTTCTTT

D gene: TRBD2
V gene: TRBV5-1
J gene: TRBJ2-2
CDR3 protein: CASSYSGTSPFNTGELFF
CDR3 DNA: TGCGCCAGCAGCTATAGCGGGACCTCGCCCTTTAACACCGGGGAGCTGTTTTTT

D gene: NA
V gene: TRBV5-1
J gene: TRBJ1-1
CDR3 protein: CASSLGGEMNTEAFF
CDR3 DNA: TGCGCCAGCAGCTTGGGGGGAGAAATGAACACTGAAGCTTTCTTT

D gene: NA
V gene: TRBV19
J gene: TRBJ1-6
CDR3 protein: CASSSLQGWNSPLHF
CDR3 DNA: TGTGCCAGTAGTAGCCTACAGGGTTGGAATTCACCCCTCCACTTT

D gene: NA
V gene: TRBV3-1/TRBV3-2
J gene: TRBJ1-2
CDR3 protein: CASSQEYYGYTF
CDR3 DNA: TGTGCCAGCAGCCAGGAGTACTATGGCTACACCTTC

D gene: TRBD2
V gene: TRBV7-9
J gene: TRBJ2-1
CDR3 protein: CASSLSGGAYEQFF
CDR3 DNA: TGTGCCAGCAGTCTGAGCGGGGGGGCCTATGAGCAGTTCTTC

D gene: TRBD1
V gene: TRBV11-2
J gene: TRBJ2-2
CDR3 protein: CASSTRTGANTGELFF
CDR3 DNA: TGTGCCAGCAGCACCCGGACAGGGGCGAACACCGGGGAGCTGTTTTTT

D gene: NA
V gene: TRBV7-2
J gene: TRBJ1-1
CDR3 protein: CASSSTGKGYEAFF
CDR3 DNA: TGTGCCAGCAGCTCCACGGGGAAGGGCTATGAAGCTTTCTTT

D gene: TRBD1
V gene: TRBV6-5
J gene: TRBJ2-1
CDR3 protein: CASRQGDEQFF
CDR3 DNA: TGTGCCAGCAGGCAGGGGGATGAGCAGTTCTTC

D gene: TRBD1
V gene: TRBV28
J gene: TRBJ1-4
CDR3 protein: CASSLQGVNEKLFF
CDR3 DNA: TGTGCCAGCAGTTTACAGGGGGTTAATGAAAAACTGTTTTTT